One sample yielded the 5 T cell receptor beta chains listed below, sequenced in a study of OX40 agonist ivuxolimab in advanced cancers. The table came from immunoSEQ multiplex PCR; TCRdb's copy has only in-frame clones and leaves some out. The sample carries about 79,000 clones, 80% to 90% recorded once. Specimen: CD4+ or CD8+ T cells sorted from blood, collected in a trial of the OX40 agonist ivuxolimab. All receptors come from an adult with an advanced solid tumor such as melanoma, head and neck, liver or kidney cancer.

The chain is built from TRBV21-1 and TRBJ2-1. TRBV21-1 constitutes a pseudogene. The CDR3 length is 15 residues. CDR3 residues: CASRKRGATYNEQFF. For the CDR3, the DNA is TGTGCCAGCAGAAAAAGGGGAGCCACCTACAATGAGCAGTTCTTC.

This clone occurred a few times. The chain recombines TRBV10-3 with TRBJ1-2; TRBD1 matches 7 bases. The CDR3 extends over 13 amino acids. Trimming cost V 9 bases and J 8 bases; bases outside gene matches: 12. CDR1 and CDR2 (germline): ENHRY, SYGVKD. This chain's CDR3 is CAITKTGEGGYTF. The CDR3 region has the DNA TGTGCCATTACGAAAACAGGGGAAGGGGGCTACACCTTC.

The chain has TRBV7-2 and TRBJ2-7; 7 nucleotides match TRBD1. The germline V gene has CDR1 SGHTA and CDR2 FQGNSA. The CDR3 covers 15 residues. With 4 bases clipped from V and 7 bases from J, the junction kept 13 bases outside the gene matches. The CDR3 bases are TGTGCCAGCAGCTCAATGACAGGGACCCTTGGAGAGCAGTACTTC. The encoded protein is CASSSMTGTLGEQYF.

The gene calls are TRBV5-1 and TRBJ1-1; 9 positions agree with TRBD1. The CDR3 has 14 residues. Unmatched junction bases numbered 6, after V lost 4 bases and J lost 5 bases. Germline V gives CDR1 SGHRS, CDR2 YFSETQ. The CDR3 loop is CASSTGTGRTEAFF. CDR3 coding DNA: TGCGCCAGCAGCACGGGGACAGGGCGAACTGAAGCTTTCTTT.

V and J are TRBV5-6 and TRBJ2-3; D ambiguous. V dropped 0 bases and J dropped 0 bases, with 14 bases sitting between them. Germline-derived CDR1 and CDR2 are SGHDT and YYEEEE. The CDR3 consists of 17 residues. In DNA, the CDR3 is TGTGCCAGCAGCTTGGGATCGGCACTGTCTAGCACAGATACGCAGTATTTT. Amino acid sequence: CASSLGSALSSTDTQYF.